The present TCR beta chain was sequenced within a study of shared clonotypes between healthy human individuals (dated by TCRdb to between 2020 and 2021). Background on the whole study: The cohort included three men and a couple of women between 18 and 49 years of age. Leukapheresis yielded between about 0.94 and 10 billion PBMCs per donor. For each donor, CD4 naive and CD4 memory were each run on three plates, CD8 naive on two plates, and CD8 memory on one plate. To increase sequencing depth and limit assay-specific biases, TCR repertoire library preparation and sequencing were carried out by different laboratories using diverse techniques. Blood TCR repertoires of five healthy adults were deeply sequenced to estimate repertoire size and the extent of clonotype sharing between individuals. General conclusions and limits of the study: Incomplete sequencing was indicated by rarefaction of sorted-subset datasets, despite the large sequencing depth. Sampling was restricted to blood, and TCR repertoires in tissue are likely to differ from TCR repertoires in blood. Based on pairwise subsampling, the degree of clonotype sharing among donors was expected to be affected by sequencing depth. Across four donors, approximately 5% of naive CD4, 3% to 4% of naive CD8, 2.3% of memory CD4, and about 0.44% of memory CD8 clonotypes were shared. Compared with non-shared clonotypes, the clonotypes found in all four sorted-subset donors had higher generation probabilities. Because the study included only a small number of donors, the genetic and exposure-history diversity represented was limited. Naive subsets generally had larger estimated clonotype richness than memory subsets.

The donors were healthy, HIV-negative adults with no recently reported acute infections or vaccinations. Every donor was a Caucasian adult living in Nashville, Tennessee, USA. CD4+ T cells were enriched by magnetic negative selection; naive cells were then positively selected on CD45RA, and the negative fraction formed the memory subset. Blood was collected by leukapheresis, and PBMCs were isolated by Ficoll-Histopaque density gradient centrifugation and then cryopreserved in liquid nitrogen vapor phase. Analytical flow cytometry was used to check the purity and quantity of every magnetically sorted T cell population. Each sorted fraction had its genomic DNA isolated and then quantified by UV absorbance on a Nanodrop 2000c. Concerning this clone: Its antigen has not been determined. No quality values exist for individual bases; no much larger clone is one base distant.

Using the deep immunoSEQ assay, TCR CDR3 regions were amplified from genomic DNA by multiplex PCR. Genomic DNA extracted from each cell subset was distributed evenly over all wells of several immunoSEQ 96-well plates, and each plate served as one replicate. Each replicate PCR for sorted subsets received about 0.2 ug genomic DNA, equal to about 30,000 T cell genomes. Purified libraries were measured with a Qubit 3.0 fluorometer, size-checked on a Bioanalyzer 2100, and measured again with the KAPA Library Quantification kit. Each immunoSEQ 96-well plate was sequenced on its own single-read 150-cycle Illumina NextSeq 550 flow cell. The paper's data handling went like this. Because the immunoSEQ output held only junctional sequences and lacked quality scores, the filtering could not match the filtering applied to full-length reads. Sequences were annotated with PyIR, a Python wrapper for IgBLAST v1.9, using IMGT germline references to assign V/J genes and CDR3. Reads were removed for weak V/J assignments (E-value above 1e-6), missing CDR3, stop codons, out-of-frame junctions, or ambiguous translated residues. V3J clonotypes were defined as sequences sharing an identical inferred V gene, J gene, and CDR3 amino acid sequence. Percentage overlap between repertoires was computed as shared unique clonotypes divided by the size of the smaller repertoire. RTK rarefaction, the Chao1 estimator, and Recon v2.1 estimates of unobserved clonotypes were used to assess repertoire richness. For all TCRbeta clonotypes obtained by the gDNA method from four donors, generation probabilities were computed with OLGA. TCRdb mirrors the immuneACCESS table, restricted to in-frame sequences. Some clones are absent from its copies; in checked studies, under half trace to an unresolved V gene, and the reason for the others is unknown. V, J and clone size are those of that table, while D and trimming were read from the DNA. The sample profile shows around 1,100,000 clones; roughly 77% of them were found once. The ten top clones hold roughly 0.9% of the sample.

The trim is 6 bases for V and 6 bases for J, with a gap of 20 bases between the germline ends. Counted from cysteine to phenylalanine, this CDR3 has 15 amino acids. Only the CDR3 DNA stays, 45 bases, in frame from base 1. Taken from the germline V gene (reference sequence), the CDR1 and CDR2 loops are MNHNY and SVGAGI. Recombination connected TRBV6-6 to TRBJ1-2, with no confidently assigned D gene. The clonotype comes from a man between 18 and 29 years old in good health. Some clones in this sample may be carry-over from other donors' samples. Source material: memory CD4+ T cells from PBMCs. Reading the label with the study, this specimen's cell subset or site is: CD45RA-negative fraction. The sequenced DNA: TGTGCCAGCAGCCGATCGACTGAACAGATGAATGGCTACACCTTC. Translated, this is CASSRSTEQMNGYTF.